This passage covers 24 T cell receptor beta chains from one sample sequenced in a study of blood T cells in healthy people across ages (dated by TCRdb to 2014 to 2015). To prepare the library, 5' RACE was applied. Sequencing relied on an Illumina HiSeq 2500. A second PCR of roughly 7 to 11 cycles was performed with a sample-barcoded 5' primer and a J-beta primer mix. TCRdb itself trimmed the public reads at Q25 with fastp, ran MiXCR and retained productive beta chains. Each entry merges the rows of one CDR3 protein and shows their most common DNA and genes. The sample table contains around 800,000 distinct CDR3 sequences; only one count was recorded for roughly 25% of them. In total, the top ten clones hold around 3% of the sample. This same sample was also taken into another study, of T cells of mothers and their children.

The sample consisted of blood. These receptors were obtained from a boy younger than 18 in good health.

The chain has TRBV5-4 and TRBJ2-1; 8 nucleotides align to TRBD2. This CDR3 has 16 residues. V lost 4 bases to trimming and J lost 3 bases; unmatched junction nucleotides: 9. CDR1 SGHNT and CDR2 YYREEE come from the germline V gene (reference sequence). The CDR3 DNA sequence: TGTGCCAGCAGCGCCTCGACTAGCGTATACTACAATGAGCAGTTCTTC. Protein product: CASSASTSVYYNEQFF.

V usage is TRBV27 and J usage is TRBJ2-7; 7 bases map to TRBD1. Germline V gives CDR1 MNHEY, CDR2 SMNVEV (reference sequence). The trim removed 6 bases at V and 4 bases at J, leaving 9 bases unmatched. CDR3 length: 14 amino acids. CDR3 protein: CASSRSGQLYEQYF. The CDR3 DNA reads TGTGCCAGCAGCAGGTCGGGACAGCTTTACGAGCAGTACTTC.

This chain uses TRBV3-1 with TRBJ2-7; D is unclear. V shed 0 bases and J shed 6 bases, with 12 bases lying between them. The CDR3 is 14 amino acids. The germline V gene encodes CDR1 LGHDT and CDR2 YNNKEL (reference sequence). The CDR3 DNA follows: TGTGCCAGCAGCCAAGATAGGAGCAGGTTCGAGCAGTACTTC. Amino acid sequence: CASSQDRSRFEQYF.

The chain combines TRBV7-6 with TRBJ1-1, with a weak D call TRBD1 (5 bases). Germline V gene data show CDR1 as SGHVS and CDR2 as FNYEAQ. CDR3 length: 15 amino acids. The V end was cut by 5 bases, the J end by 1 base, with 14 bases between. The CDR3 nucleotides are TGTGCCAGCAGCCCCCAAATGGGGGGGAACACTGAAGCTTTCTTT. Residues: CASSPQMGGNTEAFF.

V usage is TRBV18 and J usage is TRBJ2-5; D unresolved. Germline-derived CDR1 and CDR2 are KGHSH and LQKENI. The V end lost 0 bases, the J end lost 4 bases, and 6 bases lay between the germline ends. CDR3 size: 13 residues. In DNA, the CDR3 is TGTGCCAGCTCACCACCGGTAGGAGAGACCCAGTACTTC. It codes for CASSPPVGETQYF.

V gene TRBV7-3 combines with J gene TRBJ1-6; D ambiguous. Germline CDR1 reads SGHTA; CDR2 reads FQGTGA. V gave up 3 bases and J gave up 8 bases, with 11 bases separating them. This CDR3 spans 14 amino acids. DNA for the CDR3: TGTGCCAGCAGCTTTTCCCCGGCCCATTCACCCCTCCACTTT. Its translation: CASSFSPAHSPLHF. Full variable domain (missing parts from reference TRBV7-3 and TRBJ1-6): GAGVSQTPSNKVTEKGKYVELRCDPISGHTALYWYRQSLGQGPEFLIYFQGTGAADDSGLPNDRFFAVRPEGSVSTLKIQRTERGDSAVYLCASSFSPAHSPLHFGNGTRLTVT.

The chain couples TRBV2 to TRBJ2-7; 7 bases agree with TRBD2. The CDR3 totals 14 residues. CDR1 is SNHLY, CDR2 FYNNEI, per germline. V gave up 1 base and J gave up 3 bases; unmatched junction bases: 3. The chain's CDR3 is CASSEGGGIYEQYF. The CDR3, as DNA: TGTGCCAGCAGTGAAGGCGGGGGTATCTACGAGCAGTACTTC.

V gene TRBV20-1 combines with J gene TRBJ2-1; no clear D. V was pared by 8 bases and J by 9 bases, with 23 bases between. CDR3 length: 14 residues. Germline CDR1 is DFQATT and CDR2 is SNEGSKA (reference sequence). Here the CDR3 DNA reads TGCAGTTTCCCGGGTGTCGATAGTCACAGTGAGCAGTTCTTC. It encodes CSFPGVDSHSEQFF.

The table lists this clonotype with a few counts. The V gene is TRBV12-3 or TRBV12-4, the J gene TRBJ2-3, with D perhaps TRBD1 (5 bases). This CDR3 region has 12 residues. Trimming took off 5 bases at V and 9 bases at J, with 12 bases between the two ends. CDR3 DNA sequence: TGTGCCAGCAGTGCAGGGATCCTAACGCAGTATTTT. It encodes CASSAGILTQYF.

This clonotype showed up just a few times. V and J are TRBV29-1 and TRBJ2-7; TRBD1 aligns across 9 bases. Germline CDR1 is SQVTM and CDR2 is ANQGSEA. The CDR3 has 13 amino acids. Trimming cost V 8 bases and J 3 bases; bases outside gene matches: 8. In DNA, the CDR3 is TGCAGCTGCCACAGGGGGCTCGGCTACGAGCAGTACTTC. Amino acids: CSCHRGLGYEQYF.

The sample holds a few counts of this clonotype. V and J are TRBV29-1 and TRBJ2-5, with 7 bases fitting TRBD2. This CDR3 has 12 residues. Germline lookup yields CDR1 SQVTM and CDR2 ANQGSEA. As DNA, the CDR3 is TGCGGAGGGAGGGGAAGAGAAGAGACCCAGTACTTC. Protein: CGGRGREETQYF.

J is TRBJ2-5 and V is TRBV3-1; no firm D call. There are 15 residues in the CDR3. Germline loops: CDR1 LGHDT, CDR2 YNNKEL (reference sequence). Trimming cost V 4 bases and J 2 bases, with 14 bases left between them. In DNA, the CDR3 is TGTGCCAGCAGCCTCTCTAATGGGGATCAAGAGACCCAGTACTTC. Encoded protein: CASSLSNGDQETQYF.

J is TRBJ2-1 and V is TRBV5-1, with 7 bases that match TRBD2. The CDR3 covers 14 residues. Germline V lookup: CDR1 SGHRS, CDR2 YFSETQ. Unmatched junction bases numbered 3, after V lost 0 bases and J lost 6 bases. CDR3: CASSLVLAANEQFF. The CDR3 nucleotides are TGCGCCAGCAGCTTGGTCCTAGCGGCCAATGAGCAGTTCTTC.

This clonotype was counted a few times. V is TRBV30 and J is TRBJ1-5; D not certain. The CDR3 has 13 amino acids. Germline CDR1 reads GTSNPN; CDR2 reads SVGIG (reference sequence). Trimming took off 0 bases at V and 1 base at J, with 4 bases between the two ends. The DNA for the CDR3 is TGTGCCTGGAGTGTCCAAAGCAATCAGCCCCAGCATTTT. Translation gives CAWSVQSNQPQHF.

The V and J genes are TRBV7-3 and TRBJ2-2, with 7 bases lining up with TRBD1. The CDR3 is 14 amino acids. J gave up 5 bases and V 5 bases, and 5 bases lay outside the gene matches. Per germline, CDR1 SGHTA and CDR2 FQGTGA. The CDR3 sequence is CASSKGQATGELFF. CDR3 bases: TGTGCCAGCAGCAAAGGACAGGCTACCGGGGAGCTGTTTTTT. The whole variable domain, filled in from reference TRBV7-3 and TRBJ2-2, reads GAGVSQTPSNKVTEKGKYVELRCDPISGHTALYWYRQSLGQGPEFLIYFQGTGAADDSGLPNDRFFAVRPEGSVSTLKIQRTERGDSAVYLCASSKGQATGELFFGEGSRLTVL.

The chain combines TRBV6-6 with TRBJ1-2; perhaps TRBD1 as D (5 bases). V was clipped by 4 bases and J by 0 bases, with 15 bases between them. The CDR3 totals 16 residues. The germline V gene has CDR1 MNHNY and CDR2 SVGAGI (reference sequence). CDR3 nucleotides: TGTGCCAGCAGTTGGGACGGTGTGGACCCTAACTATGGCTACACCTTC. Its protein product is CASSWDGVDPNYGYTF.

This sequence joins TRBV20-1 and TRBJ2-7; 8 bases agree with TRBD1. From germline, CDR1 is DFQATT and CDR2 SNEGSKA (reference sequence). The CDR3 is 12 residues long. Trimming at V came to 5 bases and at J to 4 bases, leaving 4 bases not matched to a gene. In nucleotides, the CDR3 is TGCAGTGCTGAGGGACAGGATTACGAGCAGTACTTC. Residues: CSAEGQDYEQYF.

This clonotype was seen only a few times. V and J are TRBV20-1 and TRBJ2-5, with 8 bases matching TRBD2. Unmatched junction bases numbered 6, after V lost 2 bases and J lost 4 bases. CDR3 length: 14 residues. Germline V gives CDR1 DFQATT, CDR2 SNEGSKA (reference sequence). CDR3: CSARLAGGGETQYF. The CDR3, as DNA: TGCAGTGCTAGACTGGCGGGGGGAGGAGAGACCCAGTACTTC.

V and J are TRBV9 and TRBJ2-1; possibly TRBD1 for D (5 bases). The DNA matches TRBJ2-5 better at its end, which makes the J call doubtful. The CDR3 is 15 amino acids. The germline V gene has CDR1 SGDLS and CDR2 YYNGEE. The CDR3 sequence is CASTQRGEEQETQYF. The CDR3 nucleotides are TGTGCCAGCACCCAAAGGGGCGAAGAGCAAGAGACCCAGTACTTC.

This clonotype was detected only a few times. The chain links TRBV12-3 or TRBV12-4 to TRBJ1-4; no clear D. The CDR3 sequence is 13 residues long. V was cut by 3 bases and J by 5 bases, with 7 bases left in between. CDR3 loop: CASSFSINEKLFF. The DNA of the CDR3 is TGTGCCAGCAGTTTTAGCATAAATGAAAAACTGTTTTTT.

This clonotype was seen a single time. Mismatch with germline at one junction end may stem from a read error. This rearrangement joins TRBV12-3 or TRBV12-4 to TRBJ1-2; TRBD1 matches 9 bases. CDR3 length: 13 amino acids. The CDR3 is CVSSRQGDYGYTF. The CDR3 coding sequence is TGTGTCAGCAGTCGACAGGGGGACTATGGCTACACCTTC.

This chain joins TRBV4-1 and TRBJ1-5, with 7 bases matching TRBD1. The CDR3 is 14 residues long. Germline-derived CDR1 and CDR2 are MGHRA and YSYEKL. J was trimmed by 6 bases and V by 4 bases; bases with no gene match: 6. The CDR3 protein is CASSPDRERQPQHF. The CDR3, as DNA: TGCGCCAGCAGCCCCGACAGGGAACGTCAGCCCCAGCATTTT.

The rearrangement uses TRBV25-1 and TRBJ1-2, with TRBD1 as a possible D gene (5 bases). Germline V gene data show CDR1 as MGHDK and CDR2 as SYGVNS. The CDR3 totals 13 residues. V was pared by 6 bases and J by 4 bases, with 12 bases between. The CDR3 protein is CASSPSGGYGYTF. CDR3 DNA: TGTGCCAGCAGCCCTTCTGGGGGCTATGGCTACACCTTC.

This clonotype has a handful of counts. J is TRBJ2-5 and V is TRBV5-1; D might be TRBD1 (6 bases). This CDR3 is built from 14 residues. Germline V CDR1 and CDR2: SGHRS, YFSETQ. The V end lost 1 base, the J end lost 5 bases, and 12 bases lay between the germline ends. CDR3 sequence (DNA): TGCGCCAGCAGCTTGCCCCGGGACACCGAGACCCAGTACTTC. It is translated as CASSLPRDTETQYF. The variable domain in full, with the rest retrieved from reference TRBV5-1 and TRBJ2-5, is KAGVTQTPRYLIKTRGQQVTLSCSPISGHRSVSWYQQTPGQGLQFLFEYFSETQRNKGNFPGRFSGRQFSNSRSEMNVSTLELGDSALYLCASSLPRDTETQYFGPGTRLLVL.